This is a list of T cell receptor beta chains from one sample in a study of shared clonotypes between healthy human individuals. TCRdb's table, derived via immunoSEQ multiplex PCR, lists solely in-frame clones and lacks some. This sample has 640,000 or so clones, with approximately 75% found just once. The sequencing input was memory CD4+ T cells sorted from blood. The source of these receptors is a young woman in good health. Both conserved end residues are part of each CDR3. A D gene is named only where the DNA matches it firmly. Clone size appears in some rows only: once, few, many, or a class for an expanded clone.

>.|TRBV5-1|TRBJ2-7|TRBD2
CASSSRLTGTSYEQYF
TGCGCCAGCAGCTCGAGACTCACCGGGACTAGCTACGAGCAGTACTTC
>.|TRBV5-1|TRBJ2-2|TRBD2
CASSGGLVNGELFF
TGCGCCAGCAGCGGGGGACTAGTAAACGGGGAGCTGTTTTTT
>.|TRBV7-8|TRBJ1-2|TRBD1
CASTPLGQGAGAGYTF
TGTGCCAGCACCCCCCTCGGACAGGGGGCTGGTGCCGGCTACACCTTC
>.|TRBV6-1|TRBJ1-1|.
CATQAGQNTEAFF
TGTGCCACCCAGGCCGGACAGAACACTGAAGCTTTCTTT
>.|TRBV28|TRBJ2-2|TRBD1
CASSRQGDYTGELFF
TGTGCCAGCAGCAGACAGGGGGATTACACCGGGGAGCTGTTTTTT
>.|TRBV6-1|TRBJ2-5|.
CASSRTHQETQYF
TGTGCCAGCAGCCGGACACACCAAGAGACCCAGTACTTC
>many|TRBV2|TRBJ1-2|TRBD1
CACEPGQGRGGYTF
TGTGCCTGCGAACCTGGACAGGGCCGGGGTGGCTACACCTTC
>.|TRBV9|TRBJ2-3|TRBD2
CASSVGVSGRVDTQYF
TGTGCCAGCAGCGTAGGAGTTAGCGGGAGGGTAGATACGCAGTATTTT
>.|TRBV5-6|TRBJ2-7|.
CASSRNPGSYYVEQYF
TGTGCCAGCAGCCGCAACCCCGGCTCGTATTACGTCGAGCAGTACTTC
>.|TRBV11-2|TRBJ1-1|.
CASSLLNRGDTEAFF
TGTGCCAGCAGCTTATTGAATAGGGGCGACACTGAAGCTTTCTTT
>few|TRBV9|TRBJ1-2|.
CASSYSGGSYGYTF
TGTGCCAGCAGCTACTCGGGGGGAAGTTACGGCTACACCTTC
>once|TRBV7-9|TRBJ1-1|.
CASSPTGQLKGEAFF
TGTGCCAGCAGCCCTACCGGACAGCTTAAAGGTGAAGCTTTCTTT
>once|TRBV5-4|TRBJ1-2|.
CASSLVLGKDGYTF
TGTGCCAGCAGCTTGGTACTGGGAAAAGATGGCTACACCTTC
>.|TRBV19|TRBJ2-3|.
CATSLGTDTQYF
TGTGCCACTAGCTTAGGCACAGATACGCAGTATTTT
>.|TRBV28|TRBJ2-3|.
CASSPQADTTDTQYF
TGTGCCAGCAGTCCACAAGCGGATACCACAGATACGCAGTATTTT
>few|TRBV14|TRBJ1-1|.
CASSQDEGGRGAFF
TGTGCCAGCAGCCAAGATGAGGGAGGACGTGGGGCTTTCTTT
>once|TRBV28|TRBJ2-7|.
CASSSAAEGTYEQYF
TGTGCCAGCAGTTCCGCTGCGGAGGGAACCTACGAGCAGTACTTC
>.|TRBV28|TRBJ1-4|.
CASSFPASGATTNEKLFF
TGTGCCAGCAGTTTTCCGGCGTCCGGGGCCACAACTAATGAAAAACTGTTTTTT
>.|TRBV7-2|TRBJ1-5|.
CASSLGDISNQPQHF
TGTGCCAGCAGCTTGGGGGACATTAGCAATCAGCCCCAGCATTTT
>.|TRBV9|TRBJ1-3|.
CASSDPPDGKPGTIYF
TGTGCCAGCAGCGACCCACCGGACGGGAAGCCGGGCACCATATATTTT
>.|TRBV6-5|TRBJ2-4|TRBD1
CASGDRGVAKNIQYF
TGTGCCAGCGGCGACAGGGGAGTAGCCAAAAACATTCAGTACTTC
>once|TRBV27|TRBJ2-7|TRBD2
CASSFLWRESHEQYF
TGTGCCAGCAGTTTTTTGTGGCGGGAGTCCCACGAGCAGTACTTC
>.|TRBV6-1|TRBJ1-5|.
CASSWGGVRDQPQHF
TGTGCCAGCAGTTGGGGAGGGGTCCGGGATCAGCCCCAGCATTTT
>.|TRBV6-1|TRBJ2-1|TRBD2
CASSDLAGGRNEQFF
TGTGCCAGCAGTGATCTAGCGGGAGGGCGGAATGAGCAGTTCTTC
>.|TRBV9|TRBJ2-5|TRBD1
CASRRGTGGIGTQYF
TGTGCCAGCAGGAGGGGGACAGGGGGCATTGGGACCCAGTACTTC
>.|TRBV7-9|TRBJ2-2|.
CASSLAGSTGELFF
TGTGCCAGCAGCTTGGCAGGGTCCACCGGGGAGCTGTTTTTT
>.|TRBV28|TRBJ2-2|.
CASSLSQIANTGELFF
TGTGCCAGCAGTTTGAGTCAGATCGCGAACACCGGGGAGCTGTTTTTT
>.|TRBV9|TRBJ2-1|TRBD2
CASSQGTSGSGNEQFF
TGTGCCAGCAGCCAAGGGACTAGCGGGAGTGGTAATGAGCAGTTCTTC
>.|TRBV6-5|TRBJ2-5|TRBD2
CASSYGGSGQETQYF
TGTGCCAGCAGTTACGGCGGGAGTGGGCAAGAGACCCAGTACTTC
>.|TRBV29-1|TRBJ1-2|.
CSVELTATYGYTF
TGCAGCGTTGAATTGACAGCTACCTATGGCTACACCTTC
>.|TRBV7-2|TRBJ2-3|.
CASSLGGTRSTDTQYF
TGTGCCAGCAGCTTAGGAGGGACACGAAGCACAGATACGCAGTATTTT
>.|TRBV5-6|TRBJ1-2|.
CASSLWGLADPRAHYGYTF
TGTGCCAGCAGCTTGTGGGGTCTGGCAGACCCCCGGGCGCACTATGGCTACACCTTC
>.|TRBV5-1|TRBJ2-6|.
CASSLVGGGANVLTF
TGCGCCAGCAGCTTGGTTGGCGGTGGGGCCAACGTCCTGACTTTC
>.|TRBV19|TRBJ2-5|TRBD2
CASSPSGTQETQYF
TGTGCCAGTAGCCCTAGCGGTACACAAGAGACCCAGTACTTC
>.|TRBV20-1|TRBJ2-5|.
CSARVGTFQYF
TGCAGTGCTAGAGTAGGGACTTTCCAGTACTTC
>.|TRBV2|TRBJ1-5|TRBD1
CASSGDRGHQPQHF
TGTGCCAGCAGTGGAGACAGGGGGCACCAGCCCCAGCATTTT
>.|TRBV5-6|TRBJ2-1|TRBD2
CASSSAGNYNEQFF
TGTGCCAGCAGCTCAGCGGGAAACTACAATGAGCAGTTCTTC
>once|TRBV28|TRBJ1-4|.
CASSLYGTANEKLFF
TGTGCCAGCAGTTTATATGGGACGGCTAATGAAAAACTGTTTTTT
>.|TRBV18|TRBJ2-7|TRBD2
CASSPPYGGGNEQYF
TGTGCCAGCTCACCGCCTTATGGGGGGGGTAACGAGCAGTACTTC
>few|TRBV5-1|TRBJ2-1|.
CASSLVSGAQGEQFF
TGCGCCAGCAGCTTGGTGTCGGGGGCTCAAGGGGAGCAGTTCTTC
>.|TRBV28|TRBJ1-5|TRBD1
CASSWARDSPGAQHF
TGTGCCAGCAGTTGGGCCCGGGACAGCCCAGGGGCCCAGCATTTT